This section outlines one T cell receptor beta chain sequence together with its context. The target antigen is unknown. CDR3 length: 15 residues. Looked up from germline, CDR1 is DFQATT and CDR2 is SNEGSKA (reference sequence). The junction had 6 bases not matched to a gene; V was cut back by 1 base and J by 6 bases. The library was made from cDNA and included unique molecular identifiers. When about 0.95 to 10 million T cells were used, they gave roughly 490,000 cDNA molecules. MiXCR was run by TCRdb on the PCR reads, yielding one entry per CDR3 protein. The sample comprises 750,000 to 950,000 distinct CDR3 sequences, around 45% of which are singletons, and 4.9% rests with the top ten. The data were obtained in a study of post-analysis software for immune sequencing data. Findings of the study overall: F measure clustering grouped samples strongly by preparation batch. Four to six TRBV segments, including TRBV5-6, TRBV5-1 and TRBV20-1, were more frequent in patients than controls.

V and J are TRBV20-1 and TRBJ2-3, with 11 bases aligning to TRBD2. The origin of this receptor is a girl aged 10-17 years with multiple sclerosis. The sequencing sample was made of blood. This CDR3 is CSARAPSGRWDTQYF. For the CDR3, the DNA is TGCAGTGCTAGAGCCCCTAGCGGGAGGTGGGATACGCAGTATTTT.